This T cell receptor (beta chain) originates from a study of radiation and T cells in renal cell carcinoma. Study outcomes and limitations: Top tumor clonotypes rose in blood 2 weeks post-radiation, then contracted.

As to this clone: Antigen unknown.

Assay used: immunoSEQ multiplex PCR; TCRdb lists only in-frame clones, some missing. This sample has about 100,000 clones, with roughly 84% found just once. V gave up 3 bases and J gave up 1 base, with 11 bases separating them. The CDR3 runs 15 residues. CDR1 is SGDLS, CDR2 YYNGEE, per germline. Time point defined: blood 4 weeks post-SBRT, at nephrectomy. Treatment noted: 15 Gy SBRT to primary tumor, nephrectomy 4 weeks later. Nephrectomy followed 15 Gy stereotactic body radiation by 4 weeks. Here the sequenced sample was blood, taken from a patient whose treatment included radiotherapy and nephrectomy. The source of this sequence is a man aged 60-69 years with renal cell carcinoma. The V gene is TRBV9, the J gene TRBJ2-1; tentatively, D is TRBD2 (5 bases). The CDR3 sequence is CASSESGTSYNEQFF. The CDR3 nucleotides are TGTGCCAGCAGCGAGAGCGGTACTTCCTACAATGAGCAGTTCTTC.